This passage covers 25 T cell receptor beta chains from one sample sequenced in a study of T cells in Graves' hyperthyroidism and ophthalmopathy. TCR beta CDR3 region amplification was performed from RNA transcripts. Using the HTBI primer set, a first-round RT-PCR was run on the TCR CDR3. TCRdb used MiXCR to reprocess the multiplex PCR reads, holding one entry per CDR3 protein. The sample has fewer than 600,000 distinct CDR3 sequences; around 15% are singletons. What was sequenced was blood. The receptor source for this set is a middle-aged woman with Graves' hyperthyroidism.

This sequence joins TRBV5-8 and TRBJ1-2; D is ambiguous. This CDR3 is built from 11 residues. Trimming cost V 3 bases and J 6 bases, with 6 bases left between them. CDR1 and CDR2 from the germline V gene are SGHTS and YDEGEE. CDR3 sequence reads: CASSSKDGYTF. The CDR3 DNA follows: TGTGCCAGCAGCTCGAAGGATGGCTACACCTTC.

There are a few counts of this clonotype. This may stem from a read error, because a much larger clone lies one nucleotide away. The CDR3 bases are TGTGCCAGCAGTTCTCCTAGCGGGAGCCTAGATACGCAGTATTTT. Translated, it gives CASSSPSGSLDTQYF. The chain joins TRBV28 to TRBJ2-3, with 10 bases matching TRBD2. The junction had 6 bases not matched to a gene; V was cut back by 4 bases and J by 5 bases. Germline V gene sequence: CDR1 MDHEN, CDR2 SYDVKM. The CDR3 is 15 amino acids.

This clonotype was seen many times. The genes are TRBV28 and TRBJ2-7; D not certain. Germline V CDR1 and CDR2: MDHEN, SYDVKM. The CDR3 length is 12 residues. Between the trimmed V and J ends, which lost 5 bases and 1 base, there was a span of 6 bases. In DNA form, the CDR3 reads TGTGCCAGCAGTCATAATTCCTACGAGCAGTACTTC. This gives the protein CASSHNSYEQYF.

As regards this clonotype: Compared with germline, one end of the junction differs, possibly owing to a read error. The chain joins TRBV3-1 to TRBJ2-1; 8 bases are shared with TRBD1. The CDR3 spans 13 residues. Per the germline V gene, CDR1 is LGHDT and CDR2 is YNNKEL (reference sequence). The CDR3 sequence is CASTQQGGGEQFF. CDR3 sequence (DNA): TGTGCCAGCACCCAACAGGGGGGAGGCGAGCAGTTCTTC.

This chain links TRBV29-1 with TRBJ1-1; D unclear. The length of the CDR3 is 13 residues. Trimming pared 6 bases from V and 3 bases from J, leaving 14 bases between. Germline V lookup: CDR1 SQVTM, CDR2 ANQGSEA. CDR3 amino acids: CSVYNSGDTEAFF. CDR3 coding DNA: TGCAGCGTCTATAATAGTGGGGACACTGAAGCTTTCTTT.

This clonotype showed up many times. The V call is TRBV11-2, the J call TRBJ2-2, with D unclear. The germline V and J ends were trimmed by 4 bases and 1 base, with 7 bases remaining between them. The CDR3 is 14 residues long. In germline, CDR1 is SGHAT, CDR2 FQNNGV. In DNA form, the CDR3 reads TGTGCCAGCAGCTCCTGGGTGAACACCGGGGAGCTGTTTTTT. Amino acids: CASSSWVNTGELFF.

At least ten counts were recorded for this clonotype. The rearrangement links TRBV5-5 to TRBJ2-7; D remains ambiguous. Germline lookup yields CDR1 SGHKS and CDR2 YYEKEE (reference sequence). The V end lost 0 bases, the J end lost 2 bases, and 9 bases lay between the germline ends. This CDR3 comprises 14 residues. Written as DNA, the CDR3 is TGTGCCAGCAGCTTGGGAGTCGGAACCTACGAGCAGTACTTC. Protein sequence: CASSLGVGTYEQYF.

The chain recombines TRBV27 with TRBJ1-5; 7 bases map to TRBD1. The CDR3 is 16 amino acids. Losses at the gene ends were 5 bases for V and 7 bases for J; bases not matched to a gene: 14. CDR1 and CDR2 from the germline V gene are MNHEY and SMNVEV (reference sequence). The CDR3 DNA sequence: TGTGCCAGCAGTCACCCTTCGACAGGGAAGGGACAGCCCCAGCATTTT. This encodes CASSHPSTGKGQPQHF.

This clonotype showed up many times. The chain links TRBV7-2 to TRBJ1-2; the match to TRBD1 covers 7 bases. With 1 base clipped from V and 4 bases from J, the junction kept 3 bases outside the gene matches. CDR1 and CDR2 from the germline V gene are SGHTA and FQGNSA. The CDR3 sequence is 14 residues long. The CDR3 nucleotides read TGTGCCAGCAGCTTAGAAGGGACAGTCTATGGCTACACCTTC. Its translation is CASSLEGTVYGYTF.

This clonotype showed up many times. The rearrangement links TRBV5-1 to TRBJ2-7, with a tentative D call TRBD1 (5 bases). Germline V gene lookup returns CDR1 SGHRS and CDR2 YFSETQ. The V end was cut by 3 bases, the J end by 2 bases, with 12 bases between. The length of the CDR3 is 14 residues. CDR3 region: CASSSSTATYEQYF. In DNA form, the CDR3 reads TGCGCCAGCAGCTCCTCGACAGCGACCTACGAGCAGTACTTC.

This clonotype was detected only a few times. The chain combines TRBV9 with TRBJ1-2; 9 bases are shared with TRBD1. Germline CDR1 and CDR2: SGDLS and YYNGEE. The trim removed 2 bases at V and 3 bases at J, leaving 11 bases unmatched. The CDR3 runs 17 residues. The chain's CDR3 is CASSVSGQGGRDYGYTF. DNA for the CDR3: TGTGCCAGCAGCGTGTCGGGACAGGGAGGCAGAGACTATGGCTACACCTTC.

There are many counts of this clonotype. This rearrangement joins TRBV2 to TRBJ2-7, with D possibly being TRBD1 (8 bases). The CDR3 extends over 15 amino acids. In germline, CDR1 is SNHLY, CDR2 FYNNEI. Trimming left V 7 bases short and J 5 bases short, with 21 bases between. CDR3 bases: TGTGCCAGCACCCTGGACAGGGCGGGGGTCAACGAGCAGTACTTC. It encodes CASTLDRAGVNEQYF.

A remark on this clonotype: A much bigger clone sits one base away, suggesting this may be a read error. The V call is TRBV6-1, the J call TRBJ2-7; a weak D match, TRBD1 (5 bases). This CDR3 region has 13 residues. The germline gives CDR1 MNHNS, CDR2 SASEGT. The chain's CDR3 is CTSSKHDSYEQYF. The CDR3 coding sequence is TGTACCAGCAGTAAACATGACAGCTACGAGCAGTACTTC.

This clonotype came up many times. This chain uses TRBV30 with TRBJ1-2; 10 bases are a match to TRBD1. CDR3 size: 17 residues. V lost 3 bases to trimming and J lost 2 bases; unmatched junction nucleotides: 12. Germline V gene lookup returns CDR1 GTSNPN and CDR2 SVGIG (reference sequence). DNA of the CDR3: TGTGCCTGGAGATCTTCCCGGGACAGGGGCCTCAACTATGGCTACACCTTC. This gives the protein CAWRSSRDRGLNYGYTF.

This clonotype showed up just a few times. CDR3 sequence (DNA): TGTGCCTGGAGTCTCCCTATGTTGGGACAGGACGTCGTGGGCTACACCTTC. Its protein product is CAWSLPMLGQDVVGYTF. The chain carries TRBV30 and TRBJ1-2; 8 nucleotides align to TRBD1. This CDR3 comprises 17 residues. The V and J ends lost 2 bases and 8 bases, in that order; junction bases with no gene match: 19. Germline V gives CDR1 GTSNPN, CDR2 SVGIG (reference sequence).

This clonotype was counted many times. The chain uses TRBV7-3 and TRBJ2-6; D remains ambiguous. CDR1 SGHTA and CDR2 FQGTGA come from the germline V gene. The CDR3 is 15 residues long. Trimming pared 0 bases from V and 1 base from J, leaving 4 bases between. The CDR3 region is CASSLTGSGANVLTF. The CDR3 bases are TGTGCCAGCAGCTTAACGGGATCTGGGGCCAACGTCCTGACTTTC.

This clonotype turned up a few times. This sequence joins TRBV4-1 and TRBJ1-6, with 7 positions matching TRBD1. The CDR3 contains 16 residues. Germline CDR1 MGHRA, CDR2 YSYEKL. V was pared by 1 base and J by 8 bases, with 8 bases of the junction left unmatched. The CDR3 DNA reads as TGCGCCAGCAGCCAAGTACCGGGACAGCAGGATTCACCCCTCCACTTT. Translation gives CASSQVPGQQDSPLHF.

This clonotype was seen many times. V is TRBV27 and J is TRBJ2-7; 13 nucleotides match TRBD2. Germline V CDR1 and CDR2: MNHEY, SMNVEV (reference sequence). The trim removed 4 bases at V and 3 bases at J, leaving 6 bases unmatched. The CDR3 sequence is 16 residues long. The CDR3 sequence is CASSYGLAGDLYEQYF. In DNA form, the CDR3 reads TGTGCCAGCAGTTACGGACTAGCGGGAGACCTCTACGAGCAGTACTTC.

The chain couples TRBV7-9 to TRBJ2-1; 11 bases match TRBD2. CDR3 length equals 17 residues. Per germline, CDR1 SEHNR and CDR2 FQNEAQ (reference sequence). Trimming cost V 1 base and J 5 bases; bases outside gene matches: 7. The CDR3 sequence is CASSLDSGGAVDNEQFF. In DNA, the CDR3 is TGTGCCAGCAGCTTAGATAGCGGGGGGGCTGTGGACAATGAGCAGTTCTTC.

This clonotype has only a few counts. This sequence joins TRBV5-1 and TRBJ2-1, with D unclear. CDR1 is SGHRS and CDR2 is YFSETQ in the germline V gene. Trimming cost V 0 bases and J 1 base, with 11 bases left between them. The CDR3 is 16 amino acids. For the CDR3, the DNA is TGCGCCAGCAGCTTGGCCGACTCCAGATCCTACAATGAGCAGTTCTTC. It codes for CASSLADSRSYNEQFF.

This sequence joins TRBV5-4 and TRBJ2-3; the match to TRBD2 covers 8 bases. V lost 2 bases and J lost 2; bases outside the gene matches: 7. This CDR3 contains 16 residues. Germline assignment: CDR1 SGHNT and CDR2 YYREEE (reference sequence). The CDR3 here is CASSLGLATDTDTQYF. The CDR3 DNA follows: TGTGCCAGCAGCTTAGGACTAGCTACCGACACAGATACGCAGTATTTT. The full variable domain, its missing parts supplied by reference TRBV5-4 and TRBJ2-3, is ETGVTQSPTHLIKTRGQQVTLRCSSQSGHNTVSWYQQALGQGPQFIFQYYREEENGRGNFPPRFSGLQFPNYSSELNVNALELDDSALYLCASSLGLATDTDTQYFGPGTRLTVL.

This clonotype was detected ten times or more. The chain recombines TRBV28 with TRBJ2-7; 7 bases agree with TRBD1. The CDR3 consists of 17 residues. Germline trimming cut 5 bases from V and 1 base from J; bases unmatched to any gene: 14. CDR1 and CDR2 (germline): MDHEN, SYDVKM. The CDR3 DNA reads as TGTGCCAGCAGTCTCCGAGCCACAGGGGCCTTATCCTACGAGCAGTACTTC. This codes for CASSLRATGALSYEQYF.

The chain uses TRBV7-8 and TRBJ2-2; no definite D call. V was shortened by 1 base and J by 6 bases, with 6 bases between the two germline ends. Germline V CDR1 and CDR2: SGHVS, FQNEAQ. The CDR3 consists of 13 residues. The CDR3 region is CASSLVASGELFF. CDR3 DNA: TGTGCCAGCAGCTTAGTTGCCTCCGGGGAGCTGTTTTTT.

This clonotype was detected ten times or more. V and J are TRBV11-3 and TRBJ2-1; D is ambiguous. The CDR3 runs to 16 residues. V was trimmed by 3 bases and J by 0 bases, leaving 12 bases between them. CDR1 is SGHNT and CDR2 is YENEEA in the germline V gene. In nucleotides, the CDR3 is TGTGCCAGCAGCTTTCCCCTTTCTAGCTCCTACAATGAGCAGTTCTTC. Translation gives CASSFPLSSSYNEQFF.

A few counts support this clonotype. The V gene is TRBV28, the J gene TRBJ2-2; no definite D call. V was shortened by 8 bases and J by 0 bases, with 13 bases between the two germline ends. The germline V gene encodes CDR1 MDHEN and CDR2 SYDVKM. There are 15 residues in the CDR3. CDR3 protein: CASRSGWANTGELFF. As DNA, the CDR3 is TGTGCCAGCCGGAGTGGTTGGGCGAACACCGGGGAGCTGTTTTTT.